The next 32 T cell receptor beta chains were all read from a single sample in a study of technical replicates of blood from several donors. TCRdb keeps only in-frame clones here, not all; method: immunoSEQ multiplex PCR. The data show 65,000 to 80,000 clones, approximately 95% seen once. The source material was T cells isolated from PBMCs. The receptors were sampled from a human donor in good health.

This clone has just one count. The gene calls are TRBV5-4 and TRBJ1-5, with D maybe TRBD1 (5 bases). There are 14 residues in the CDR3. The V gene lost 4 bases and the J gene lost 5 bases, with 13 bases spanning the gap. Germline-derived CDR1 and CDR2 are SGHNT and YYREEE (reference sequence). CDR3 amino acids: CASSRQGTDQPQHF. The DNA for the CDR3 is TGTGCCAGCAGCCGCCAGGGTACAGATCAGCCCCAGCATTTT.

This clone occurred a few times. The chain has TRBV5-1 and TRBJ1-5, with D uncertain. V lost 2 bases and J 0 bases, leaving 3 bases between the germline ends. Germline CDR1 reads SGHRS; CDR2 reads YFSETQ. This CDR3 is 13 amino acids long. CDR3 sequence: CASSFHSNQPQHF. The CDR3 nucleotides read TGCGCCAGCAGCTTTCATAGCAATCAGCCCCAGCATTTT.

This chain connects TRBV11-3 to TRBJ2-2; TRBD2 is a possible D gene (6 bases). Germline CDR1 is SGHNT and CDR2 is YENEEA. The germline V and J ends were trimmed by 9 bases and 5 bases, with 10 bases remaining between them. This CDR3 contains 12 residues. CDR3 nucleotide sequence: TGTGCCAGTCAGCGGGTTACCGGGGAGCTGTTTTTT. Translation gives CASQRVTGELFF.

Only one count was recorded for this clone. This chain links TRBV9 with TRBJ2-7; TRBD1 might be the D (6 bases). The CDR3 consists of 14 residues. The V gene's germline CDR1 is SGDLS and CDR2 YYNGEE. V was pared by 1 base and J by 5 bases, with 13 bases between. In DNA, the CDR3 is TGTGCCAGCAGCGTATCAGGGGCCCCCCACGAGCAGTACTTC. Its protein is CASSVSGAPHEQYF.

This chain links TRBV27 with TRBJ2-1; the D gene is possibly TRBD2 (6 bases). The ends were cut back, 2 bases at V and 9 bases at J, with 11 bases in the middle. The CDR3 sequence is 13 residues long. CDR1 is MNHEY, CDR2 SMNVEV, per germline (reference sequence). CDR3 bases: TGTGCCAGCAGTTTAGGGGGACTTGCTGAGCAGTTCTTC. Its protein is CASSLGGLAEQFF.

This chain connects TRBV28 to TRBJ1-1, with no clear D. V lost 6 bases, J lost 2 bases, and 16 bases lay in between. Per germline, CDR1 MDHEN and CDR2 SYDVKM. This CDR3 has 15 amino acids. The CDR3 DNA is TGTGCCAGCAGCCTATCTACGGGTACAAACACTGAAGCTTTCTTT. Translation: CASSLSTGTNTEAFF.

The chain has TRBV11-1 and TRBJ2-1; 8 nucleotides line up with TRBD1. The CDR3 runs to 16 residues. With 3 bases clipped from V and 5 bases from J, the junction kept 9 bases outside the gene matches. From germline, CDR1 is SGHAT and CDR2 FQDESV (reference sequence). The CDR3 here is CASSFDRGLGDNEQFF. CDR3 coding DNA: TGTGCCAGCAGCTTTGACAGGGGTTTAGGGGACAATGAGCAGTTCTTC.

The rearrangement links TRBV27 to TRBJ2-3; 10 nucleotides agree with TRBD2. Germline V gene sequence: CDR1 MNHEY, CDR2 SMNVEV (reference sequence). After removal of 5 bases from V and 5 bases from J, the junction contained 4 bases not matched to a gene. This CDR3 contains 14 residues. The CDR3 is CASSLGLAVDTQYF. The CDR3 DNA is TGTGCCAGCAGTCTCGGACTAGCGGTAGATACGCAGTATTTT.

The CDR3 protein is CASSESEGMYGTEAFF. In DNA, the CDR3 is TGCGCCAGCAGTGAGTCGGAGGGTATGTACGGCACTGAAGCTTTCTTT. The V and J genes are TRBV10-1 and TRBJ1-1; D unresolved. With 0 bases removed from V and 4 bases from J, the gap between germline ends came to 15 bases. The CDR3 has 16 amino acids. Germline V lookup: CDR1 WNHNN, CDR2 SYGVQD (reference sequence).

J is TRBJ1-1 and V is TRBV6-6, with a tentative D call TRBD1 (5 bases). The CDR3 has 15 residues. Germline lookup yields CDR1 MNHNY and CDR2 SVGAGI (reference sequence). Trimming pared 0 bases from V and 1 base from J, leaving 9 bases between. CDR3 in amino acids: CASSYSRRGNTEAFF. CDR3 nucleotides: TGTGCCAGCAGTTACTCGAGAAGGGGGAACACTGAAGCTTTCTTT.

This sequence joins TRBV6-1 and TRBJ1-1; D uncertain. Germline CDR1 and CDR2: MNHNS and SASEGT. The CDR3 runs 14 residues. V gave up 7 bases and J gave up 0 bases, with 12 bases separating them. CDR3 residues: CASTTTAMNTEAFF. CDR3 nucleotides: TGTGCCAGCACTACCACAGCCATGAACACTGAAGCTTTCTTT.

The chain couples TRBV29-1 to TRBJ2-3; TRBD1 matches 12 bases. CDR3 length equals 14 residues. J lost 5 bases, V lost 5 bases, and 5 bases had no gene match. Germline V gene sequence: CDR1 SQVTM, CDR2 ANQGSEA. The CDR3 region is CSVPGQGAQDTQYF. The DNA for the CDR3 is TGCAGCGTTCCGGGACAGGGGGCGCAAGATACGCAGTATTTT.

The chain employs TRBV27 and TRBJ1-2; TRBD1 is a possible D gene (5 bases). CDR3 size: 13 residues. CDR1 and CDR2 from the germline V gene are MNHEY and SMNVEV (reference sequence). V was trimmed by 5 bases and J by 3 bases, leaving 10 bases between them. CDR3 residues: CASSPTGDYGYTF. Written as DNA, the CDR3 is TGTGCCAGCAGTCCTACAGGTGACTATGGCTACACCTTC.

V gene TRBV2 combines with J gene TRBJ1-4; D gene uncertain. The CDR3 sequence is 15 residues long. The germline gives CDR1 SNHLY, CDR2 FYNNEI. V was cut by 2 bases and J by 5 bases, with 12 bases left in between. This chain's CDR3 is CASSERFSGNEKLFF. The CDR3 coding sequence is TGTGCCAGCAGTGAAAGATTTAGCGGGAATGAAAAACTGTTTTTT. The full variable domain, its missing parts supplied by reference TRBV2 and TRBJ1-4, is EPEVTQTPSHQVTQMGQEVILRCVPISNHLYFYWYRQILGQKVEFLVSFYNNEISEKSEIFDDQFSVERPDGSNFTLKIRSTKLEDSAMYFCASSERFSGNEKLFFGSGTQLSVL.

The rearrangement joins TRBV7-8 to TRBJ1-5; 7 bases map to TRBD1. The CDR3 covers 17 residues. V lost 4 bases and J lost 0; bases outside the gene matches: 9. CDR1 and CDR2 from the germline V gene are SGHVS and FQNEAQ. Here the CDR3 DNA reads TGTGCCAGCAGCTCAGGCTTGACAGGGAGTAGCAATCAGCCCCAGCATTTT. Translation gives CASSSGLTGSSNQPQHF.

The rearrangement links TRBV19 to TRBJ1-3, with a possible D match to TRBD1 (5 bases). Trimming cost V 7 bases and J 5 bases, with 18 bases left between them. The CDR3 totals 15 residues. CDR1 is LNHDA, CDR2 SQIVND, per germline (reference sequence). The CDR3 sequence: CASTVLGQGRNTIYF. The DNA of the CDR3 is TGTGCCAGTACCGTCCTTGGGCAGGGTAGAAACACCATATATTTT.

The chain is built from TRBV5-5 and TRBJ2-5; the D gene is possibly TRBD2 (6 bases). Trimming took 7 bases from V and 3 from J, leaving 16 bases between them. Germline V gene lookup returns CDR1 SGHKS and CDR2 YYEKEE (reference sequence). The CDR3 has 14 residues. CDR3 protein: CASAAPGVKETQYF. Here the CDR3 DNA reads TGTGCCAGCGCTGCCCCGGGGGTAAAAGAGACCCAGTACTTC.

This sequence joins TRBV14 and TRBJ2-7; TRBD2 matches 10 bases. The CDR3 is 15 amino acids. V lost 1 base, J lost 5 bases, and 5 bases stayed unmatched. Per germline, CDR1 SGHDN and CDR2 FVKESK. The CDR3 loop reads CASSQGGAGGHEQYF. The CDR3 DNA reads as TGTGCCAGCAGCCAAGGAGGAGCGGGAGGGCACGAGCAGTACTTC.

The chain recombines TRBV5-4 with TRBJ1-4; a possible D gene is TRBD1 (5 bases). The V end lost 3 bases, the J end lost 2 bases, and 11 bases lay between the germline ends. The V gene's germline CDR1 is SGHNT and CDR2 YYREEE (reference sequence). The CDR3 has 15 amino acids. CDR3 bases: TGTGCCAGCAGCTCAACGGGGGGGACTAATGAAAAACTGTTTTTT. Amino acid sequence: CASSSTGGTNEKLFF.

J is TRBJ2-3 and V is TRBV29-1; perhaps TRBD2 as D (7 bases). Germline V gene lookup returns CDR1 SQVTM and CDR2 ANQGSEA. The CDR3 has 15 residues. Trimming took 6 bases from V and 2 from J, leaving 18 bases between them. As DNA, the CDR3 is TGCAGCGTGCTAGCGGTTGGGGGCCTCACAGATACGCAGTATTTT. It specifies CSVLAVGGLTDTQYF.

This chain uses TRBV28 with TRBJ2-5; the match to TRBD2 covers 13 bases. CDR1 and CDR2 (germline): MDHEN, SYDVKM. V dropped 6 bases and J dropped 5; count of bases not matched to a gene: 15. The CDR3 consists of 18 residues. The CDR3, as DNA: TGTGCCAGCAGCGAAAAGGGACTAGCGGGATTTTATAGGGAGACCCAGTACTTC. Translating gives CASSEKGLAGFYRETQYF.

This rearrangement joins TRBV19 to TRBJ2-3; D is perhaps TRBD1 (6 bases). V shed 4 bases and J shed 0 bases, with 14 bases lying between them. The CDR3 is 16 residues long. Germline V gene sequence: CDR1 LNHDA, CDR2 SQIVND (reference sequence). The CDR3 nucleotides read TGTGCCAGTAGTAAACTCCCGACAGGAAGCACAGATACGCAGTATTTT. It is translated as CASSKLPTGSTDTQYF.

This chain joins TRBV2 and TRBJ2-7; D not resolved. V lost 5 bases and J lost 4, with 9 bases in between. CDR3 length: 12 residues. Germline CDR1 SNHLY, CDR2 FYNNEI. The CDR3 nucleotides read TGTGCCAGCAGTCCTACAGCATACGAGCAGTACTTC. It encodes CASSPTAYEQYF. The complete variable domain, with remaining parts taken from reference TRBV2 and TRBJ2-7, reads EPEVTQTPSHQVTQMGQEVILRCVPISNHLYFYWYRQILGQKVEFLVSFYNNEISEKSEIFDDQFSVERPDGSNFTLKIRSTKLEDSAMYFCASSPTAYEQYFGPGTRLTVT.

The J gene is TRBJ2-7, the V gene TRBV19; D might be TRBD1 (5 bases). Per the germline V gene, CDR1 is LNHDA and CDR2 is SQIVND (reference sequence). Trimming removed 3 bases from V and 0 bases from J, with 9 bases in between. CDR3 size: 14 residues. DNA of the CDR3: TGTGCCAGTAGTATGGGGCTCAGCTCCTACGAGCAGTACTTC. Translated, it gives CASSMGLSSYEQYF.

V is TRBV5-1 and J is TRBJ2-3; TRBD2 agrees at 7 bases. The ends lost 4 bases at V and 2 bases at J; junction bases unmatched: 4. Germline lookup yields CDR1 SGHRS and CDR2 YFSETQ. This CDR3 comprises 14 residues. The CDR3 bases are TGCGCCAGCAGCCCGAGACTAGCCACAGATACGCAGTATTTT. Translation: CASSPRLATDTQYF. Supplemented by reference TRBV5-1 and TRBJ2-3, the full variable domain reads KAGVTQTPRYLIKTRGQQVTLSCSPISGHRSVSWYQQTPGQGLQFLFEYFSETQRNKGNFPGRFSGRQFSNSRSEMNVSTLELGDSALYLCASSPRLATDTQYFGPGTRLTVL.

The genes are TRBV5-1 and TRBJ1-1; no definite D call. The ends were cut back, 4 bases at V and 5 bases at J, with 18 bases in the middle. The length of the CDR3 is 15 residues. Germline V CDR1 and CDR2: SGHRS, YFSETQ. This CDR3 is CASSPSGSGDTEAFF. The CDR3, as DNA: TGCGCCAGCAGCCCCAGCGGGTCAGGAGATACTGAAGCTTTCTTT. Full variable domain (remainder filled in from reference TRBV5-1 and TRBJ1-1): KAGVTQTPRYLIKTRGQQVTLSCSPISGHRSVSWYQQTPGQGLQFLFEYFSETQRNKGNFPGRFSGRQFSNSRSEMNVSTLELGDSALYLCASSPSGSGDTEAFFGQGTRLTVV.

CDR3 loop: CASSLLESGGGETQYF. The CDR3 DNA is TGTGCCAGCAGTTTATTGGAATCCGGGGGAGGAGAGACCCAGTACTTC. This chain connects TRBV28 to TRBJ2-5, with D tentatively TRBD2 (6 bases). Trimming removed 1 base from V and 4 bases from J, with 16 bases in between. Looked up from germline, CDR1 is MDHEN and CDR2 is SYDVKM. The CDR3 has 16 amino acids.

CDR3: CASSLGTADEKLFF. The CDR3 coding sequence is TGTGCCAGCAGCTTAGGGACAGCGGATGAAAAACTGTTTTTT. The chain combines TRBV7-9 with TRBJ1-4, with D tentatively TRBD1 (6 bases). Germline V lookup: CDR1 SEHNR, CDR2 FQNEAQ (reference sequence). The CDR3 length is 14 residues. Trimming shortened V by 1 base and J by 6 bases, and 9 bases separated the two germline ends.

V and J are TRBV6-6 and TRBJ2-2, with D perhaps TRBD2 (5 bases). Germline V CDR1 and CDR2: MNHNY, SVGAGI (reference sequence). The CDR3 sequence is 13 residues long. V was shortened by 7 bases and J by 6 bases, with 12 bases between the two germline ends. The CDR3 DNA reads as TGTGCCAGCACACCTTCCGGGGCCGGGGAGCTGTTTTTT. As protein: CASTPSGAGELFF.

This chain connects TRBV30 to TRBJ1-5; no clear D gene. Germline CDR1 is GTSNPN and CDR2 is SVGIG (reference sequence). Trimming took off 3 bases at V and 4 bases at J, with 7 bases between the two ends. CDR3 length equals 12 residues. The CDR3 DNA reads TGTGCCTGGAGGAGAGGAAATCAGCCCCAGCATTTT. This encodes CAWRRGNQPQHF. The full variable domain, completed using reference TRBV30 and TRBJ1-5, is SQTIHQWPATLVQPVGSPLSLECTVEGTSNPNLYWYRQAAGRGLQLLFYSVGIGQISSEVPQNLSASRPQDRQFILSSKKLLLSDSGFYLCAWRRGNQPQHFGDGTRLSIL.

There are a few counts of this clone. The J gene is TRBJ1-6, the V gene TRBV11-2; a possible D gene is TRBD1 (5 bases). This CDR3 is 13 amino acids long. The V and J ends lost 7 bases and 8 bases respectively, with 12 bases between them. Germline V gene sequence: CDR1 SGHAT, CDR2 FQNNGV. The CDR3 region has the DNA TGTGCCAGCACCCAGACAGCTTATTCACCCCTCCACTTT. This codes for CASTQTAYSPLHF.

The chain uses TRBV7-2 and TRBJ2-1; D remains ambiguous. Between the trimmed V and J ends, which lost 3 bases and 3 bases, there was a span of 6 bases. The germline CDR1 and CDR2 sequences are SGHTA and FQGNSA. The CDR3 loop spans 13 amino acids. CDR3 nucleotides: TGTGCCAGCAGCTTTTACAGCTACAATGAGCAGTTCTTC. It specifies CASSFYSYNEQFF.